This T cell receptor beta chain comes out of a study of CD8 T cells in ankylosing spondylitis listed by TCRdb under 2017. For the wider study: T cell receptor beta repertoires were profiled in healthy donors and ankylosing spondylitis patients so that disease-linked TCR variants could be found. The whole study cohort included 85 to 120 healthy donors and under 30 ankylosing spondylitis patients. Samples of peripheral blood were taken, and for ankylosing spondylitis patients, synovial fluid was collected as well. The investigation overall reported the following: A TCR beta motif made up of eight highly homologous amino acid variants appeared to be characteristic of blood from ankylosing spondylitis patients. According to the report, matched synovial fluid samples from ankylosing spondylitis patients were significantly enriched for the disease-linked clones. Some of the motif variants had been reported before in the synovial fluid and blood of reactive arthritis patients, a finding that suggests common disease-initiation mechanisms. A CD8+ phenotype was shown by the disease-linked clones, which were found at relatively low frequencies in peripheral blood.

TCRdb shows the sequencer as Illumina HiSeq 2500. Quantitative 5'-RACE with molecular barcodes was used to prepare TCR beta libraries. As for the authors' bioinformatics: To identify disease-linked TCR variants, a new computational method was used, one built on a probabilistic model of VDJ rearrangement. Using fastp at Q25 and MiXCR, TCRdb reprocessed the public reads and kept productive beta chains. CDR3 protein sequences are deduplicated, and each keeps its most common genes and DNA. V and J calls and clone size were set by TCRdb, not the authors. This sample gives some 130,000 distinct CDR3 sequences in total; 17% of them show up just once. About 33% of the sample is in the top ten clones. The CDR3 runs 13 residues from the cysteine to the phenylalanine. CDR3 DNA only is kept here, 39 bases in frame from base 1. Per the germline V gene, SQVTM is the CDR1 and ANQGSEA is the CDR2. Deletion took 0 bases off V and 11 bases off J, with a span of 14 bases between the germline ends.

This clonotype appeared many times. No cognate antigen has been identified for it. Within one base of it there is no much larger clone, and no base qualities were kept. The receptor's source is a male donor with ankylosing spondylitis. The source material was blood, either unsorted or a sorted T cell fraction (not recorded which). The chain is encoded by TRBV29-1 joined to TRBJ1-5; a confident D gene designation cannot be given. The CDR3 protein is CSVEDEAGSAQHF. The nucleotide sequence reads TGCAGCGTTGAAGATGAGGCCGGGTCAGCCCAGCATTTT.